This T cell receptor beta chain derives from a study of shared clonotypes between healthy human individuals. Produced via immunoSEQ multiplex PCR; TCRdb's table is partial and in-frame only. There are about 2.4 million clones in the sample; 80% to 95% occur only once, and about 0.38% lies in the top ten. The study, taken as a whole, reports: The study found roughly 5% of naive CD4 clonotypes shared across a handful of donors. Non-shared clonotypes were found to have lower generation probabilities than the clonotypes that were shared by all four of the sorted-subset donors.

The CDR3 is 14 residues long. Trimming at V came to 2 bases and at J to 6 bases, leaving 6 bases not matched to a gene. Germline lookup yields CDR1 MNHEY and CDR2 SVGAGI. Comment on this clone: Its antigen remains unknown. This specimen includes other DNA sequences encoding the same CDR3.

The chain employs TRBV6-5 and TRBJ1-1; 7 bases line up with TRBD1. The sequence came from a young man in good health. Some clones in this sample may be carry-over from other donors' samples. Sequences were obtained from naive CD4+ T cells from PBMCs. Subset noted: CD45RA+ positively selected. The CDR3 loop reads CASSYRQGESEAFF. The CDR3 coding sequence is TGTGCCAGCAGTTACAGGCAGGGGGAGTCTGAAGCTTTCTTT.